This T cell receptor beta chain emerged from a study of T cell responses to AZD1222 COVID-19 vaccine. The V gene end was trimmed by 5 bases and the J gene end by 6 bases; junction bases not matched to a gene: 12. There are 17 residues in the CDR3. Looked up from germline, CDR1 is SGHTA and CDR2 is FQGNSA. Study-level findings and limits: CD4 TCRs associated with vaccination spanned spike, dominating at 160-218 and 743-854.

As regards this clone: The antigen is undetermined.

This table comes from immunoSEQ multiplex PCR, and its TCRdb copy is limited to in-frame clones, with some not included. The sample carries about 140,000 clones, over 90% recorded once. The receptor's source is an adult who received the AZD1222 COVID-19 vaccine. The source material was peripheral blood, sampled 28 days after the second AZD1222 dose. The V and J genes are TRBV7-2 and TRBJ2-1, with 11 bases aligning to TRBD2. The CDR3 loop reads CASSPLRLAGFSNEQFF. The CDR3 coding sequence is TGTGCCAGCAGCCCCCTACGACTAGCGGGATTTTCCAATGAGCAGTTCTTC.